The T cell receptor beta chain described here comes from a study of blood T cells in healthy people across ages. Study results and caveats: CMV status of donors was unknown, possibly confounding expanded clonotype changes.

Combining a sample-barcoded 5' primer with a J-beta primer mix, a second PCR ran for about 7 to 11 cycles. The template-switch adaptor, which had 12 random nucleotides, put a tag on each cDNA molecule. TCRdb recomputed calls from the 5' RACE reads with MiXCR, one row per CDR3 protein. This sample has about 1.4 million distinct CDR3 sequences, with roughly 60% found just once. The sample holds a few counts of this clonotype. What it binds is not known. The sequenced sample was blood. The sequence was collected from a man aged 18 to 29 in good health.

CDR3 sequence (DNA): TGTGCCAGCAGCTCTCGGACTGGAGGGACCTACGAGCAGTACTTC. Translated: CASSSRTGGTYEQYF. The V and J genes are TRBV7-2 and TRBJ2-7; D is possibly TRBD2 (6 bases). The CDR3 runs 15 residues. Trimming took 4 bases from V and 2 from J, leaving 15 bases between them. The germline V gene has CDR1 SGHTA and CDR2 FQGNSA.